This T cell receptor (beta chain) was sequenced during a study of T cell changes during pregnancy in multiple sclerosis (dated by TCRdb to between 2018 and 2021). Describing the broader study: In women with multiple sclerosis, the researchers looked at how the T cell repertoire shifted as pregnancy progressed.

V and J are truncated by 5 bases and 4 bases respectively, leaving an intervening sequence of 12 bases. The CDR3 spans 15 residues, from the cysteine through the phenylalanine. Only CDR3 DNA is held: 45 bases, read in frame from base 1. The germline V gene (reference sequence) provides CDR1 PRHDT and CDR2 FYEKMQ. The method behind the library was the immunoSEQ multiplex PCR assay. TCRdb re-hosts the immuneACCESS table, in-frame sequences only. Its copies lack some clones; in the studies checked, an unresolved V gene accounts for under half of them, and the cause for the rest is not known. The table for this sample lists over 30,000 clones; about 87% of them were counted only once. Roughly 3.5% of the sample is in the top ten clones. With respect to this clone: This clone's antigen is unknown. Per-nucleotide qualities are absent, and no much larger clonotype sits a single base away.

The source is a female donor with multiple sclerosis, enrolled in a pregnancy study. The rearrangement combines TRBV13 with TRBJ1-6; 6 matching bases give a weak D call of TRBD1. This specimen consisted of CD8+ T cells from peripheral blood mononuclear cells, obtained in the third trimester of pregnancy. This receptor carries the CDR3 CASSASTGYNSPLHF. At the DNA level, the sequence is TGTGCCAGCAGCGCTTCGACAGGATATAATTCACCCCTCCACTTT.